In its sample, the clone carrying this T cell receptor beta chain was seen a few times. Its antigen is as yet unknown. Via MiXCR, TCRdb re-called the 5' RACE reads, giving one row per CDR3 protein. The sample consists of around 1.7 million distinct CDR3 sequences, under 35% of them appearing once. The sample originates from a study of identical twins. Findings and caveats of the study: Its conclusions, products of cross-sectional statistical analysis, did not come from following the same donors. Within cord blood, abundant beta clonotypes carried fewer insertions, but memory repertoires showed no such trend.

The CDR3 has 14 amino acids. The V end was cut by 6 bases, the J end by 2 bases, with 13 bases between. Per the germline V gene, CDR1 is MDHEN and CDR2 is SYDVKM. This clonotype was sampled from a newborn girl in good health. The source material was cord blood. The V call is TRBV28, the J call TRBJ1-2; D is possibly TRBD1 (5 bases). CDR3 amino acids: CASSSGAVNYGYTF. Here the CDR3 DNA reads TGTGCCAGCAGCTCCGGGGCGGTAAACTATGGCTACACCTTC.